This T cell receptor beta chain was recovered during a study of blood T cell repertoires in COVID-19. As for the study in general: Italy, Spain and the United States were the sources of the convalescent and acute COVID-19 samples. T cells, B-cell-depleted T cells, or PBMCs provided the cDNA or gDNA that served as material.

The CDR3 runs to 13 residues. Germline V gene sequence: CDR1 MRHNA, CDR2 SNTAGT. Turning to this clone: At one end, the junction sequence differs from germline, possibly due to a read error.

In the original analysis: By means of reference gene primer amplification, nucleated cell counts were estimated. Assay used: immunoSEQ multiplex PCR; TCRdb lists only in-frame clones, some missing. V and J calls and clone size follow that table, whereas D and trimming were derived from the DNA. The table includes about 270,000 clones, approximately 89% detected once. This receptor was identified in a middle-aged man with active or convalescent COVID-19. Sequencing was done on a sample of peripheral blood. The chain is built from TRBV6-4 and TRBJ2-2, with 8 bases matching TRBD1. CDR3 coding DNA: TGCCCCCGGACAGGGATGTGCACCGGGGAGCTGTTTTTT. Amino acids: CPRTGMCTGELFF.